What follows describes a single TCR beta chain. What it recognizes is unknown. The sample's time point: cycle 4 day 1 (C4D1), after more than 5 weeks of nivolumab. Autologous stem cell transplantation was followed by relapse in every patient, and brentuximab vedotin exposure varied. CDR1 and CDR2 (germline): SGHNT, YYREEE (reference sequence). Trimming cost V 2 bases and J 2 bases; bases outside gene matches: 2. CDR3 length: 16 amino acids. Sequencing used immunoSEQ multiplex PCR; TCRdb keeps in-frame clones, though not all of them. Of over 20,000 clones listed, 60% to 80% are singletons. This sample stems from a study of PD-1 blockade in classical Hodgkin lymphoma. Study-wide points: Complete responders' baseline diversity resembled that of newly diagnosed patients. The study reported lower baseline TCR diversity in newly diagnosed patients than in healthy donors. The CD4+ diversity rise by C4D1 was clearest in complete responders.

The chain has TRBV5-4 and TRBJ2-5; TRBD2 agrees at 14 bases. This sequence was found in a human donor with classical Hodgkin lymphoma. The sequences come from peripheral blood mononuclear cells (PBMCs), collected before the fourth cycle of nivolumab. The CDR3 protein is CASSLGLAGGQETQYF. In DNA form, the CDR3 reads TGTGCCAGCAGCTTAGGACTAGCGGGGGGACAAGAGACCCAGTACTTC.